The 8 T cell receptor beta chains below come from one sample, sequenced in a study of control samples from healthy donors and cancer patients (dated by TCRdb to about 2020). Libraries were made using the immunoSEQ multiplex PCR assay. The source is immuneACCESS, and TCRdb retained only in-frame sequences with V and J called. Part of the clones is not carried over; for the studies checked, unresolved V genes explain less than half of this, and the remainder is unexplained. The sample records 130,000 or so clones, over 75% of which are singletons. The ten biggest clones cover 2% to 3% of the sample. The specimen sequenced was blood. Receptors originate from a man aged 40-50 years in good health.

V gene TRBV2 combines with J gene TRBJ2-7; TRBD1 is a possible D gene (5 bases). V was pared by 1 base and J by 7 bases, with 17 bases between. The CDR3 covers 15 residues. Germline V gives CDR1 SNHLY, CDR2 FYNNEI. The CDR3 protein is CASSEVTGVQGEQYF. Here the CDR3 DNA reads TGTGCCAGCAGTGAAGTCACGGGCGTTCAGGGAGAGCAGTACTTC.

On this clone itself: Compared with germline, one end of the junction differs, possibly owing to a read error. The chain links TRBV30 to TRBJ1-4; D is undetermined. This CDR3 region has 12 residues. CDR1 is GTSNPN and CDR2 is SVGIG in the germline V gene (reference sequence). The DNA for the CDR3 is TGTGCCGGGAGGACGGGTAATGAAAAACTGTTTTTT. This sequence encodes CAGRTGNEKLFF.

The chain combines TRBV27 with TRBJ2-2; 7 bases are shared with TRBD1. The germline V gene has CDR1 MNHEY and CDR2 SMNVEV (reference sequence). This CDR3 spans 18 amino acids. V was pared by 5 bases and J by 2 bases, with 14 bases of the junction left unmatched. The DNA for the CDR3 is TGTGCCAGCAGTCAAATGCGGAACAGGGGTCTAAACACCGGGGAGCTGTTTTTT. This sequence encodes CASSQMRNRGLNTGELFF.

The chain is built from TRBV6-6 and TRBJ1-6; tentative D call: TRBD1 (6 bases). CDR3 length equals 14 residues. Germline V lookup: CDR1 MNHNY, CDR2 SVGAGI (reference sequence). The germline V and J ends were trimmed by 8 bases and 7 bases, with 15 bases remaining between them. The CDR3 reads CASDPGAWNSPLHF. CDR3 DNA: TGTGCCAGCGACCCGGGGGCTTGGAATTCACCCCTCCACTTT.

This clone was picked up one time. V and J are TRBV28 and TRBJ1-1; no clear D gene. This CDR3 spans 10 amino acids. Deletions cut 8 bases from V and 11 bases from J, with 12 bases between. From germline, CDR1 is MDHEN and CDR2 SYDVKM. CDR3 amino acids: CASGKLSAFF. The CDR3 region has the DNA TGTGCCAGCGGGAAACTGTCCGCTTTCTTT.

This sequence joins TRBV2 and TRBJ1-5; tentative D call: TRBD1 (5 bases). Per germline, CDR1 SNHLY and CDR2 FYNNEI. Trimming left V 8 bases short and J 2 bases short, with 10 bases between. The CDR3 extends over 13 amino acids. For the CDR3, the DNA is TGTGCCAGCGGGGCAGACCGCAATCAGCCCCAGCATTTT. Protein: CASGADRNQPQHF.

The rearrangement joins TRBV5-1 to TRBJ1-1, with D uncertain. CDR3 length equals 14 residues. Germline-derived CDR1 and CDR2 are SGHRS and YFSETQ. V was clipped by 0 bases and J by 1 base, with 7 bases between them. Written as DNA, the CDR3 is TGCGCCAGCAGCTTGGAAGTCTCGAACACTGAAGCTTTCTTT. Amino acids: CASSLEVSNTEAFF.

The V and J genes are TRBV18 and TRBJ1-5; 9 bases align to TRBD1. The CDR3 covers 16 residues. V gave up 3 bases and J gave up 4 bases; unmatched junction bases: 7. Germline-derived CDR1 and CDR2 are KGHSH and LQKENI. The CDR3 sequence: CASSPANRGPNQPQHF. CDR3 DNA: TGTGCCAGCTCACCTGCCAACAGGGGGCCAAATCAGCCCCAGCATTTT.